One sample yielded the 10 T cell receptor beta chains listed below, sequenced in a study of blood T cell repertoires in COVID-19. Method: immunoSEQ multiplex PCR; TCRdb's copy keeps in-frame clones and lacks some. The repertoire holds over 55,000 clones, roughly 82% seen once, with less than 25% in the top ten. Source material: peripheral blood. These receptor sequences come from a woman aged 55-69 years with acute or convalescent COVID-19.

The chain is built from TRBV12-3 or TRBV12-4 and TRBJ1-5; D might be TRBD1 (5 bases). Trimming took off 5 bases at V and 5 bases at J, with 10 bases between the two ends. The CDR3 contains 13 residues. The CDR3 DNA follows: TGTGCCAGCAGTAGCGGGGGGGATCAGCCCCAGCATTTT. This codes for CASSSGGDQPQHF.

The chain joins TRBV27 to TRBJ1-1; D is unresolved. The V end lost 4 bases, the J end lost 11 bases, and 14 bases lay between the germline ends. This CDR3 spans 12 amino acids. CDR1 and CDR2 from the germline V gene are MNHEY and SMNVEV (reference sequence). CDR3 nucleotide sequence: TGTGCCAGCAGTTCCCTTCTCGAGAGGGCTTTCTTT. This gives the protein CASSSLLERAFF.

This sequence joins TRBV7-9 and TRBJ2-7; D is perhaps TRBD1 (7 bases). Between the trimmed V and J ends, which lost 10 bases and 5 bases, there was a span of 21 bases. There are 14 residues in the CDR3. CDR1 is SEHNR, CDR2 FQNEAQ, per germline (reference sequence). In nucleotides, the CDR3 is TGTGCCACGAAGGGTCAGGGGGGCAGCCACGAGCAGTACTTC. This codes for CATKGQGGSHEQYF.

This chain connects TRBV5-1 to TRBJ2-2; possible D gene TRBD1, 6 bases. CDR3 length equals 14 residues. In germline, CDR1 is SGHRS, CDR2 YFSETQ. V was cut by 4 bases and J by 6 bases, with 13 bases left in between. Written as DNA, the CDR3 is TGCGCCAGCAGCAAGGACAGCACCTCCGGGGAGCTGTTTTTT. Translating gives CASSKDSTSGELFF. The entire variable domain, with the rest obtained from reference TRBV5-1 and TRBJ2-2, is as follows: KAGVTQTPRYLIKTRGQQVTLSCSPISGHRSVSWYQQTPGQGLQFLFEYFSETQRNKGNFPGRFSGRQFSNSRSEMNVSTLELGDSALYLCASSKDSTSGELFFGEGSRLTVL.

The chain combines TRBV6-7 with TRBJ2-5, with D perhaps TRBD1 (6 bases). TRBV6-7 is labeled an ORF, and its function is uncertain. Trimming stripped 6 bases from V and 0 bases from J, with 17 bases between. The CDR3 runs to 16 residues. The CDR3 DNA reads as TGTGCCAGCAGCTGGGCCCAGGGGCGATACCAAGAGACCCAGTACTTC. Residues: CASSWAQGRYQETQYF.

V is TRBV27 and J is TRBJ2-7; D uncertain. V was pared by 6 bases and J by 3 bases, with 6 bases between. Germline V gene lookup returns CDR1 MNHEY and CDR2 SMNVEV (reference sequence). The CDR3 has 11 residues. The CDR3 here is CASSLGYEQYF. CDR3 DNA sequence: TGTGCCAGCAGCCTCGGCTACGAGCAGTACTTC.

V gene TRBV24-1 combines with J gene TRBJ1-1; D is unclear. The CDR3 sequence is 15 residues long. Germline CDR1 and CDR2: KGHDR and SFDVKD. V lost 5 bases to trimming and J lost 0 bases, with 12 bases between them. The CDR3 nucleotides read TGTGCCACCAGTGCCGCAACAGATATGAACACTGAAGCTTTCTTT. Encoded protein: CATSAATDMNTEAFF.

This rearrangement joins TRBV5-8 to TRBJ2-2; D perhaps matches TRBD2 (5 bases). The germline V and J ends were trimmed by 3 bases and 3 bases, with 12 bases remaining between them. The CDR3 is made up of 15 amino acids. Germline assignment: CDR1 SGHTS and CDR2 YDEGEE. In nucleotides, the CDR3 is TGTGCCAGCAGCTCACATGAGGGCTACACCGGGGAGCTGTTTTTT. Translating it yields CASSSHEGYTGELFF. Variable domain in full (rest from reference TRBV5-8 and TRBJ2-2): EAGVTQSPTHLIKTRGQQATLRCSPISGHTSVYWYQQALGLGLQFLLWYDEGEERNRGNFPPRFSGRQFPNYSSELNVNALELEDSALYLCASSSHEGYTGELFFGEGSRLTVL.

The chain uses TRBV2 and TRBJ2-7; a weak D match, TRBD1 (5 bases). V gave up 9 bases and J gave up 0 bases, with 15 bases separating them. This CDR3 is built from 14 residues. Looked up from germline, CDR1 is SNHLY and CDR2 is FYNNEI. CDR3 residues: CASLWTPSSYEQYF. The DNA of the CDR3 is TGTGCCAGTCTTTGGACACCAAGCTCCTACGAGCAGTACTTC.

The chain couples TRBV27 to TRBJ1-1; the D gene is possibly TRBD1 (5 bases). The ends were cut back, 4 bases at V and 3 bases at J, with 12 bases in the middle. CDR3 size: 14 residues. The germline gives CDR1 MNHEY, CDR2 SMNVEV (reference sequence). The CDR3 DNA is TGTGCCAGCAGTTACCAGGGTCAATACACTGAAGCTTTCTTT. Protein: CASSYQGQYTEAFF.